This TCR beta chain was captured in a study of blood T cell repertoires in COVID-19. Study as a whole: Before being deemed recovered, Cohort 3 donors had two negative PCRs, clearance, or symptom resolution. Samples taken during acute and convalescent COVID-19 were collected in the United States, Italy and Spain.

All enrollees were roughly 18 to 90 years old and from 20 to 30 US areas. This CDR3 spans 14 amino acids. Deletions cut 1 base from V and 9 bases from J, with 13 bases between. CDR1 is SGHTA, CDR2 FQGNSA, per germline. Sequencing was performed with immunoSEQ multiplex PCR; in TCRdb, only in-frame clones are kept and a portion is missing. The sample has 200,000 to 250,000 clones, roughly nine tenths seen once. The clonotype originates from a woman aged 50 to 60 in a cohort exposed to, infected with or recovered from COVID-19 (not recorded which). V is TRBV7-2 and J is TRBJ2-4; D is perhaps TRBD2 (7 bases). Sequenced material: PBMCs or T cells enriched from blood (not recorded which). The CDR3 here is CASSLGGGAAIQYF. CDR3 bases: TGTGCCAGCAGCTTAGGTGGGGGGGCCGCCATTCAGTACTTC. Full variable domain (outside the CDR3, taken from reference TRBV7-2 and TRBJ2-4): GAGVSQSPSNKVTEKGKDVELRCDPISGHTALYWYRQSLGQGLEFLIYFQGNSAPDKSGLPSDRFSAERTGGSVSTLTIQRTQQEDSAVYLCASSLGGGAAIQYFGAGTRLSVL.